Given below is one T cell receptor (beta chain) in context. Its binding antigen is unknown. No per-base quality is available; no much larger clone lies one base away. CDR1 DFQATT and CDR2 SNEGSKA are derived from the germline V gene (reference sequence). V ends up 5 bases short and J 4 bases short, with an unmatched junction base count of 7. Inclusive of the bounding cysteine and phenylalanine, the CDR3 is 16 residues long. Just CDR3 DNA is preserved here, 48 bases in frame from base 1. These data are taken from a study of response to subunit inactivated influenza vaccine listed by TCRdb under 2018. Background for the entire study: Deep quantitative profiling of the T cell receptor repertoire was used in the study to follow responses to a trivalent subunit inactivated influenza vaccine. Study-wide findings and limitations: It was suggested by the authors that each seasonal influenza vaccination may recruit only a limited number of new T cells.

The time point label corresponds to: 40 to 45 days after influenza vaccine administration. Library preparation was by RT-PCR. TCRdb lists the instrument as Illumina HiSeq 2500. The public reads were reprocessed in TCRdb via fastp at Q25 and MiXCR, keeping in-frame beta chains. CDR3 protein duplicates are merged, each entry listing the most common genes and DNA. Present in this sample are roughly 570,000 distinct CDR3 sequences, 13% of which were seen just once. The top ten clonotypes cover about 12% of the sample. This sample comprised PBMCs from blood, obtained around seven weeks after vaccination. This sequence was found in a man aged 45-65 years who received an inactivated influenza vaccine. Donor details come from another sample of the same person, matched by shared clones. Recombination linked TRBV20-1 to TRBJ2-4; 14 bases in the middle match TRBD2. The CDR3 in this case is CSAYGLAGGEKNIQYF. The DNA is TGCAGTGCTTATGGACTAGCGGGGGGAGAGAAAAACATTCAGTACTTC.